The 30 T cell receptor beta chains reported below all come from one sample, sequenced in a study of neurological immune-mediated disorders. TCRdb processed the 5' RACE reads anew with MiXCR; each CDR3 protein has one entry. Of roughly 62,000 distinct CDR3 sequences listed, roughly 2.5% are singletons. The sequenced material came from PBMCs. The receptor source for this set is a man aged 45-60 years with multiple sclerosis.

This clonotype was counted ten times or more. This chain uses TRBV7-2 with TRBJ2-5, with 13 bases identical to TRBD2. CDR3 length: 18 residues. The germline gives CDR1 SGHTA, CDR2 FQGNSA. V shed 5 bases and J 1 base; nucleotides not matched to a gene: 10. The DNA of the CDR3 is TGTGCCAGCAGCCTGCCTAGACTAGCGGGGGGATTCCAAGAGACCCAGTACTTC. Its translation: CASSLPRLAGGFQETQYF.

At least ten counts were recorded for this clonotype. The CDR3 region has the DNA TGTGCCAGCAACGAGGGGGGGCCAGATACGCAGTATTTT. Translation: CASNEGGPDTQYF. This chain joins TRBV28 and TRBJ2-3; tentatively, D is TRBD2 (7 bases). V gave up 7 bases and J gave up 4 bases, with 12 bases separating them. Germline loops: CDR1 MDHEN, CDR2 SYDVKM. CDR3 length: 13 amino acids. The full variable domain, in which reference TRBV28 and TRBJ2-3 provide the parts outside the CDR3, is DVKVTQSSRYLVKRTGEKVFLECVQDMDHENMFWYRQDPGLGLRLIYFSYDVKMKEKGDIPEGYSVSREKKERFSLILESASTNQTSMYLCASNEGGPDTQYFGPGTRLTVL.

This clonotype occurred many times. The gene calls are TRBV7-2 and TRBJ2-3, with 9 bases fitting TRBD2. The junction had 8 bases not matched to a gene; V was cut back by 3 bases and J by 4 bases. CDR1 and CDR2 from the germline V gene are SGHTA and FQGNSA. The CDR3 loop spans 16 amino acids. Written as DNA, the CDR3 is TGTGCCAGCAGCTTCGGACTCGCGGGGGGGGCAGATACGCAGTATTTT. Protein sequence: CASSFGLAGGADTQYF.

The CDR3 protein is CASSETGAETDTQYF. The CDR3 DNA sequence: TGTGCCAGCAGTGAAACAGGGGCGGAAACAGATACGCAGTATTTT. The V gene is TRBV6-1, the J gene TRBJ2-3, with 7 bases identical to TRBD1. CDR1 and CDR2 (germline): MNHNS, SASEGT. The CDR3 runs to 15 residues. Trimming at V came to 2 bases and at J to 3 bases, leaving 5 bases not matched to a gene.

This clonotype came up many times. V gene TRBV20-1 combines with J gene TRBJ1-1; 8 bases align to TRBD1. The ends lost 5 bases at V and 3 bases at J; junction bases unmatched: 14. The CDR3 consists of 16 residues. The germline V gene encodes CDR1 DFQATT and CDR2 SNEGSKA (reference sequence). CDR3 DNA: TGCAGTGCTGACCCGACCGCGGACAGGGCGGACACTGAAGCTTTCTTT. It specifies CSADPTADRADTEAFF.

This clonotype has at least ten counts. The chain has TRBV5-1 and TRBJ2-5; 12 bases fit TRBD1. V dropped 4 bases and J dropped 4; count of bases not matched to a gene: 2. CDR3 size: 14 residues. Per germline, CDR1 SGHRS and CDR2 YFSETQ. CDR3 coding DNA: TGCGCCAGCAGCCGGGACAGGGGGCTAGAGACCCAGTACTTC. It encodes CASSRDRGLETQYF.

This clonotype was observed at least ten times. J is TRBJ1-5 and V is TRBV9; D gene uncertain. The ends were cut back, 0 bases at V and 2 bases at J, with 9 bases in the middle. The CDR3 is 15 amino acids. CDR1 and CDR2 from the germline V gene are SGDLS and YYNGEE. The CDR3 protein is CASSVEASRNQPQHF. Here the CDR3 DNA reads TGTGCCAGCAGCGTAGAGGCAAGCCGCAATCAGCCCCAGCATTTT.

The sample holds many counts of this clonotype. The V call is TRBV29-1, the J call TRBJ1-1, with D possibly TRBD1 on 6 matching bases. V lost 6 bases, J lost 0 bases, and 20 bases lay in between. The CDR3 contains 16 residues. Germline lookup yields CDR1 SQVTM and CDR2 ANQGSEA. The CDR3 DNA reads TGCAGCGTGCCCCGGGACCCCGGACAGTTGAACACTGAAGCTTTCTTT. Protein product: CSVPRDPGQLNTEAFF.

This clonotype has ten or more counts. The chain is built from TRBV12-3 or TRBV12-4 and TRBJ2-7; TRBD1 aligns across 9 bases. The CDR3 has 15 residues. J was trimmed by 4 bases and V by 4 bases; bases with no gene match: 8. The CDR3 sequence: CASSWGTGKGYEQYF. Written as DNA, the CDR3 is TGTGCCAGCAGTTGGGGGACAGGGAAGGGTTACGAGCAGTACTTC.

In its sample, this clonotype was seen many times. CDR3 nucleotides: TGTGCCAGCAGCGTATGGGCAGGGGCTTCTCTCTCTGGGGCCAACGTCCTGACTTTC. Amino acids: CASSVWAGASLSGANVLTF. V and J are TRBV9 and TRBJ2-6; perhaps TRBD1 as D (6 bases). From germline, CDR1 is SGDLS and CDR2 YYNGEE. The V end was cut by 1 base, the J end by 0 bases, with 17 bases between. The length of the CDR3 is 19 residues. Full variable domain (rest looked up from reference TRBV9 and TRBJ2-6): DSGVTQTPKHLITATGQRVTLRCSPRSGDLSVYWYQQSLDQGLQFLIQYYNGEERAKGNILERFSAQQFPDLHSELNLSSLELGDSALYFCASSVWAGASLSGANVLTFGAGSRLTVL.

This clonotype was picked up many times. The chain couples TRBV7-9 to TRBJ1-4; TRBD1 aligns across 11 bases. Germline V gene lookup returns CDR1 SEHNR and CDR2 FQNEAQ (reference sequence). The CDR3 extends over 15 amino acids. Germline trimming cut 5 bases from V and 8 bases from J; bases unmatched to any gene: 7. CDR3 region: CASSPGQGAQEKLFF. The CDR3 DNA reads TGTGCCAGCAGCCCAGGACAGGGGGCGCAGGAAAAACTGTTTTTT.

This clonotype came up many times. The rearrangement joins TRBV27 to TRBJ2-7; 9 bases fit TRBD1. The germline gives CDR1 MNHEY, CDR2 SMNVEV (reference sequence). CDR3 length: 16 residues. V trimming: 2 bases; J trimming: 4 bases; junction bases outside the gene matches: 9. The CDR3 sequence is CASSLRPVGQGYEQYF. In DNA form, the CDR3 reads TGTGCCAGCAGTTTACGTCCCGTTGGACAGGGGTACGAGCAGTACTTC.

This clonotype was counted many times. The chain is built from TRBV5-8 and TRBJ2-5; 11 nucleotides match TRBD1. V shed 0 bases and J 2 bases; nucleotides not matched to a gene: 0. Germline-derived CDR1 and CDR2 are SGHTS and YDEGEE. This CDR3 region has 15 residues. The CDR3 here is CASSLGDRGQETQYF. Here the CDR3 DNA reads TGTGCCAGCAGCTTGGGGGACAGGGGGCAAGAGACCCAGTACTTC.

This clonotype was counted at least ten times. The V and J genes are TRBV27 and TRBJ2-7, with D unresolved. V was pared by 5 bases and J by 12 bases, with 20 bases between. The CDR3 totals 13 residues. Germline V gene data show CDR1 as MNHEY and CDR2 as SMNVEV (reference sequence). The CDR3 bases are TGTGCCAGCAGTCCCACAAGGACCGCGGCTCCGTACTTC. Translated, it gives CASSPTRTAAPYF.

This clonotype appeared many times. This chain joins TRBV9 and TRBJ1-1; 7 bases fit TRBD1. This CDR3 has 17 amino acids. V lost 4 bases and J lost 1; bases outside the gene matches: 13. CDR1 is SGDLS and CDR2 is YYNGEE in the germline V gene. The CDR3 DNA follows: TGTGCCAGCAGCTCCCGACAGGGTGGGGAGAGGAACACTGAAGCTTTCTTT. Protein: CASSSRQGGERNTEAFF.

The sample holds many counts of this clonotype. V and J are TRBV5-8 and TRBJ2-5; 11 bases match TRBD2. The CDR3 is made up of 16 amino acids. The J segment lost 0 bases and the V segment lost 1 base, leaving 2 bases of the junction unmatched. Germline V gene lookup returns CDR1 SGHTS and CDR2 YDEGEE. CDR3 sequence reads: CASSLLAGGYQETQYF. The CDR3, as DNA: TGTGCCAGCAGCTTGTTAGCGGGGGGGTACCAAGAGACCCAGTACTTC.

This clonotype was counted at least ten times. The rearrangement joins TRBV29-1 to TRBJ2-2; TRBD1 aligns across 7 bases. Trimming cost V 6 bases and J 4 bases; bases outside gene matches: 5. The CDR3 totals 13 residues. Germline values: CDR1 SQVTM, CDR2 ANQGSEA. The CDR3 spells CSVNRGRTGELFF. The CDR3 nucleotides are TGCAGCGTCAACAGGGGTCGCACCGGGGAGCTGTTTTTT.

This clonotype was recorded many times. V gene TRBV9 combines with J gene TRBJ2-3, with TRBD1 identical over 9 bases. The V segment lost 0 bases and the J segment 2 bases; nucleotides outside the gene matches: 4. The CDR3 spans 16 residues. Germline V gene data show CDR1 as SGDLS and CDR2 as YYNGEE. This chain's CDR3 is CASSVEGTGYTDTQYF. DNA of the CDR3: TGTGCCAGCAGCGTAGAGGGGACAGGGTACACAGATACGCAGTATTTT.

This clonotype was observed at least ten times. For the CDR3, the DNA is TGTGCCAGCAGTTTACAGCAGGGGACAAATTCACCCCTCCACTTT. It codes for CASSLQQGTNSPLHF. J is TRBJ1-6 and V is TRBV27; the D gene is possibly TRBD1 (6 bases). Looked up from germline, CDR1 is MNHEY and CDR2 is SMNVEV (reference sequence). Trimming took off 2 bases at V and 7 bases at J, with 12 bases between the two ends. The CDR3 consists of 15 residues.

This clonotype was recorded at least ten times. V is TRBV4-1 and J is TRBJ2-1, with D perhaps TRBD2 (5 bases). Germline V gene lookup returns CDR1 MGHRA and CDR2 YSYEKL. Trimming cost V 5 bases and J 7 bases, with 15 bases left between them. The CDR3 contains 14 residues. This CDR3 reads CASSYGARRNEQFF. DNA for the CDR3: TGCGCCAGCAGCTATGGAGCCAGGAGGAATGAGCAGTTCTTC.

This clonotype was detected ten times or more. This chain joins TRBV6-2 or TRBV6-3 and TRBJ2-4; 8 bases map to TRBD1. The CDR3 runs to 12 residues. With 4 bases clipped from V and 13 bases from J, the junction kept 6 bases outside the gene matches. Looked up from germline, CDR1 is MNHEY and CDR2 is SVGEGT. CDR3 region: CASSFWDRLQYF. The CDR3 DNA follows: TGTGCCAGCAGTTTCTGGGACAGGCTACAGTACTTC.

This clonotype came up many times. This chain links TRBV3-1 with TRBJ2-3, with D uncertain. The CDR3 covers 16 residues. Germline CDR1 is LGHDT and CDR2 is YNNKEL (reference sequence). V lost 0 bases and J 0 bases, leaving 10 bases between the germline ends. CDR3 protein: CASSQEGQLSTDTQYF. The CDR3 coding sequence is TGTGCCAGCAGCCAAGAGGGTCAGCTAAGCACAGATACGCAGTATTTT.

This clonotype was recorded many times. The chain carries TRBV20-1 and TRBJ2-5; 8 nucleotides agree with TRBD2. The germline V gene has CDR1 DFQATT and CDR2 SNEGSKA (reference sequence). V lost 3 bases, J lost 1 base, and 4 bases stayed unmatched. The CDR3 length is 14 residues. This CDR3 reads CSARTSVLQETQYF. The CDR3 DNA reads TGCAGTGCTAGGACTAGCGTTCTCCAAGAGACCCAGTACTTC.

This clonotype was seen many times. The chain carries TRBV6-2 or TRBV6-3 and TRBJ1-1; D call uncertain. CDR3 length equals 17 residues. Trimming removed 3 bases from V and 0 bases from J, with 17 bases in between. CDR1 is MNHEY and CDR2 is SVGEGT in the germline V gene. The CDR3 reads CASSYGPMGSMNTEAFF. For the CDR3, the DNA is TGTGCCAGCAGTTATGGCCCCATGGGTAGCATGAACACTGAAGCTTTCTTT.

This clonotype was seen at least ten times. The chain uses TRBV20-1 and TRBJ1-5; 7 nucleotides agree with TRBD1. V shed 2 bases, J shed 10 bases, and the junction held 2 bases outside the gene matches. Germline CDR1 and CDR2: DFQATT and SNEGSKA (reference sequence). This CDR3 contains 11 residues. As DNA, the CDR3 is TGCAGTGCTAGAAACAGGGGCCCCCAGCATTTT. This encodes CSARNRGPQHF.

This clonotype has at least ten counts. This sequence joins TRBV20-1 and TRBJ1-2; D unresolved. The germline V and J ends were trimmed by 3 bases and 4 bases, with 12 bases remaining between them. The CDR3 contains 13 residues. The germline V gene encodes CDR1 DFQATT and CDR2 SNEGSKA (reference sequence). The CDR3 sequence: CSASSDTAYGYTF. CDR3 DNA sequence: TGCAGTGCTAGTTCAGACACTGCCTATGGCTACACCTTC.

This clonotype occurred many times. CDR3: CASSYSTGGATGQPQHF. The CDR3 DNA reads as TGTGCCAGCAGTTACTCGACAGGGGGCGCAACTGGCCAGCCCCAGCATTTT. This chain uses TRBV6-2 or TRBV6-3 with TRBJ1-5; the match to TRBD1 covers 10 bases. The germline gives CDR1 MNHEY, CDR2 SVGEGT. The CDR3 loop spans 17 amino acids. Trimming took 0 bases from V and 7 from J; bases not matched to a gene: 9.

The V and J genes are TRBV4-3 and TRBJ2-7, with D tentatively TRBD1 (6 bases). The germline V gene has CDR1 LGHNA and CDR2 YSLEER. This CDR3 comprises 14 residues. Trimming left V 4 bases short and J 2 bases short, with 12 bases between. The CDR3 loop reads CASSRIRGTYEQYF. CDR3 nucleotides: TGCGCCAGCAGCCGAATTAGGGGGACCTACGAGCAGTACTTC.

This clonotype was counted at least ten times. The genes are TRBV6-2 or TRBV6-3 and TRBJ1-5, with D maybe TRBD1 (5 bases). The CDR3 totals 15 residues. V was trimmed by 5 bases and J by 11 bases, leaving 22 bases between them. The germline V gene encodes CDR1 MNHEY and CDR2 SVGEGT. The DNA for the CDR3 is TGTGCCAGCAGTAGTCGACAGTTGGGAGATGAGGCCCAGCATTTT. Its translation: CASSSRQLGDEAQHF.

This CDR3 reads CASSFKGVIYEQYF. CDR3 coding DNA: TGTGCCAGCAGCTTCAAAGGGGTTATCTACGAGCAGTACTTC. V usage is TRBV7-2 and J usage is TRBJ2-7, with a possible D match to TRBD1 (5 bases). V was cut by 3 bases and J by 3 bases, with 12 bases left in between. This CDR3 is 14 amino acids long. Germline assignment: CDR1 SGHTA and CDR2 FQGNSA.